This T cell receptor (beta chain) stems from a study of T cell repertoires and HLA-DP antigens. Looking at the study overall: Pre-culture CD4+ samples used around 1,100 ng DNA versus roughly 200 ng for CD137+CD4+ sorts. Regarding the study as a whole: Clones undetected before culture averaged about 33% against one allele and roughly 53% against the other.

Sequenced by immunoSEQ multiplex PCR; TCRdb stores in-frame clones only, minus some. The profile shows around 70,000 clones, 80% of them singletons. This clone was counted between two and nine times. What it recognizes is unknown. The CDR3 consists of 11 residues. The V end lost 8 bases, the J end lost 11 bases, and 18 bases lay between the germline ends. Germline V gives CDR1 SQVTM, CDR2 ANQGSEA. Negative selection yielded untouched CD4+ T cells of average 97.7% purity. The chain combines TRBV29-1 with TRBJ1-1; maybe TRBD1 (6 bases). The clonotype was recovered from a man aged 55 to 69 in good health and CMV-seronegative. Sequenced material: CD4+ T cells from PBMCs. The CDR3 sequence is CSLRLEGGAFF. DNA for the CDR3: TGCAGCCTACGTTTAGAAGGGGGGGCTTTCTTT.